The next 26 T cell receptor beta chains were all read from a single sample in a study of regulatory T cells in long-lasting Graves disease. Noted time point: newly diagnosed GD, antithyroid drugs for less than 3 months. From RNA extracted from PBMCs, the TCR library was made. CDR3-region Arm-PCR and iRepertoire HTBI primers produced the TCR beta libraries. TCRdb redid the calling of the multiplex PCR reads with MiXCR, one entry per CDR3 protein. This table holds under 250,000 distinct CDR3 sequences, around 20% found once. Sequencing used peripheral blood mononuclear cells (PBMCs), obtained at new diagnosis, from a patient treated with antithyroid drugs. Receptors were obtained from a female donor with Graves disease.

This clonotype was counted at least ten times. The rearrangement uses TRBV11-2 and TRBJ2-1, with 12 nucleotides matching TRBD2. The germline CDR1 and CDR2 sequences are SGHAT and FQNNGV. After removal of 5 bases from V and 7 bases from J, the junction contained 6 bases not matched to a gene. The CDR3 is made up of 15 amino acids. CDR3 in amino acids: CASSTRGTSGNEQFF. The CDR3 coding sequence is TGTGCCAGCAGCACACGTGGGACTAGCGGGAATGAGCAGTTCTTC.

This clonotype was picked up many times. The rearrangement links TRBV6-1 to TRBJ1-5, with 7 bases fitting TRBD1. The CDR3 runs 15 residues. V was clipped by 6 bases and J by 5 bases; unmatched bases: 10. Germline CDR1 and CDR2: MNHNS and SASEGT. The DNA of the CDR3 is TGTGCCAGCAGAAAACTCGGACAGGCCGATCAGCCCCAGCATTTT. Translated: CASRKLGQADQPQHF.

This rearrangement joins TRBV19 to TRBJ2-7, with D perhaps TRBD1 (5 bases). The ends were cut back, 4 bases at V and 3 bases at J, with 19 bases in the middle. The CDR3 consists of 16 residues. The V gene's germline CDR1 is LNHDA and CDR2 SQIVND (reference sequence). The CDR3 DNA reads as TGTGCCAGTAGTAAGACCCGAACAGGAAGGGGCTACGAGCAGTACTTC. It encodes CASSKTRTGRGYEQYF.

This clonotype showed up just a few times. V gene TRBV9 combines with J gene TRBJ1-1, with D unclear. Germline CDR1 SGDLS, CDR2 YYNGEE. Trimming pared 3 bases from V and 3 bases from J, leaving 6 bases between. CDR3 length: 12 residues. In nucleotides, the CDR3 is TGTGCCAGCAGCGCCAAAGACACTGAAGCTTTCTTT. Residues: CASSAKDTEAFF.

This clonotype was seen a handful of times. This chain uses TRBV29-1 with TRBJ2-7; weak D call: TRBD2 (6 bases). V dropped 1 base and J dropped 3 bases, with 13 bases sitting between them. This CDR3 is built from 14 residues. CDR1 and CDR2 (germline): SQVTM, ANQGSEA. CDR3 loop: CSVEGPGTLYEQYF. The CDR3 DNA reads as TGCAGCGTTGAAGGGCCAGGGACTCTCTACGAGCAGTACTTC.

This clonotype was found many times. The chain carries TRBV9 and TRBJ2-1; D not resolved. V was pared by 7 bases and J by 4 bases, with 9 bases between. Germline V lookup: CDR1 SGDLS, CDR2 YYNGEE. This CDR3 region has 12 residues. For the CDR3, the DNA is TGTGCCAGCTCCCGACTTTACAATGAGCAGTTCTTC. Translating it yields CASSRLYNEQFF.

V gene TRBV19 combines with J gene TRBJ1-2; perhaps TRBD1 as D (5 bases). This CDR3 has 14 residues. Germline V lookup: CDR1 LNHDA, CDR2 SQIVND (reference sequence). V lost 3 bases and J lost 6, with 14 bases in between. The CDR3 DNA follows: TGTGCCAGTAGTATCCCCGGGACCCGGGATGGCTACACCTTC. Amino acid sequence: CASSIPGTRDGYTF.

This clonotype was recorded many times. V usage is TRBV29-1 and J usage is TRBJ2-7; D may be TRBD1 or TRBD2 (5 bases each). The CDR3 is 12 amino acids. Per the germline V gene, CDR1 is SQVTM and CDR2 is ANQGSEA. V was clipped by 4 bases and J by 1 base, with 8 bases between them. This CDR3 is CSVAGHSYEQYF. In DNA, the CDR3 is TGCAGCGTTGCGGGGCATTCCTACGAGCAGTACTTC.

As to this clonotype: A read error is possible here, since a much larger clone lies one base away. This sequence joins TRBV6-1 and TRBJ1-6; a possible D gene is TRBD1 (5 bases). The CDR3 has 13 residues. CDR1 and CDR2 (germline): MNHNS, SASEGT. V was shortened by 8 bases and J by 11 bases, with 16 bases between the two germline ends. The CDR3 protein is CASLRGRGPPLHF. The CDR3 DNA is TGTGCCAGCCTGCGGGGCCGAGGGCCACCCCTCCACTTT.

Comments on this clonotype: A much more abundant neighbour one base away suggests this may be a read error. The chain joins TRBV27 to TRBJ2-2; D uncertain. The germline V gene has CDR1 MNHEY and CDR2 SMNVEV (reference sequence). CDR3 length: 14 amino acids. CDR3 DNA: TGTGTCAGCACGATTCGTAAGAACACCGGGGAGCTGTTTTTT. Translated, it gives CVSTIRKNTGELFF.

The chain carries TRBV7-7 and TRBJ2-2; D is perhaps TRBD1 (6 bases). CDR1 is SSHAT, CDR2 FNYEAQ, per germline (reference sequence). The CDR3 is made up of 14 amino acids. Deletions cut 5 bases from V and 7 bases from J, with 14 bases between. CDR3 DNA: TGTGCCAGCAGCCAGGGACATTCGGGCGGGGAGCTGTTTTTT. As protein: CASSQGHSGGELFF. The whole variable domain, filled in from reference TRBV7-7 and TRBJ2-2, reads GAGVSQSPRYKVTKRGQDVTLRCDPISSHATLYWYQQALGQGPEFLTYFNYEAQPDKSGLPSDRFSAERPEGSISTLTIQRTEQRDSAMYRCASSQGHSGGELFFGEGSRLTVL.

Many counts were recorded for this clonotype. The chain uses TRBV20-1 and TRBJ2-5, with 8 positions matching TRBD2. The CDR3 runs 12 residues. Germline loops: CDR1 DFQATT, CDR2 SNEGSKA (reference sequence). The V and J ends lost 3 bases and 4 bases, in that order; junction bases with no gene match: 1. CDR3 nucleotide sequence: TGCAGTGCTAGCGGGGGGGGAGAGACCCAGTACTTC. It codes for CSASGGGETQYF.

This clonotype appeared many times. The CDR3 reads CASSSLIRITAGSDYGYTF. The CDR3, as DNA: TGTGCCAGCAGTTCACTTATACGCATCACCGCTGGGTCTGACTATGGCTACACCTTC. The chain has TRBV28 and TRBJ1-2, with D hard to call. There are 19 residues in the CDR3. CDR1 is MDHEN and CDR2 is SYDVKM in the germline V gene. The V end lost 4 bases, the J end lost 3 bases, and 27 bases lay between the germline ends.

The chain couples TRBV6-1 to TRBJ2-5; possible D gene TRBD2, 8 bases. This CDR3 comprises 17 residues. Trimming shortened V by 5 bases and J by 2 bases, and 21 bases separated the two germline ends. Germline V lookup: CDR1 MNHNS, CDR2 SASEGT. CDR3 loop: CASSPQGEAGVQETQYF. Here the CDR3 DNA reads TGTGCCAGCAGTCCCCAGGGGGAAGCGGGAGTACAAGAGACCCAGTACTTC.

The chain links TRBV19 to TRBJ1-1; D is perhaps TRBD1 (5 bases). Deletions cut 6 bases from V and 4 bases from J, with 15 bases between. CDR3 length equals 14 residues. CDR1 is LNHDA, CDR2 SQIVND, per germline (reference sequence). The CDR3 loop reads CASREGIFGTEAFF. DNA for the CDR3: TGTGCCAGTAGGGAGGGGATCTTTGGCACTGAAGCTTTCTTT.

In its sample, this clonotype was seen many times. This chain uses TRBV10-3 with TRBJ2-2; D gene uncertain. Trimming removed 6 bases at V and 1 base at J, with 9 bases between. The CDR3 is 14 amino acids. The V gene's germline CDR1 is ENHRY and CDR2 SYGVKD. The CDR3 loop reads CAIRERQNTGELFF. As DNA, the CDR3 is TGTGCCATCAGAGAAAGACAGAACACCGGGGAGCTGTTTTTT.

This clonotype came up many times. The J gene is TRBJ2-3, the V gene TRBV4-3; 11 nucleotides match TRBD2. The germline V gene has CDR1 LGHNA and CDR2 YSLEER. The CDR3 runs 17 residues. J was trimmed by 5 bases and V by 0 bases; bases with no gene match: 7. The CDR3: CASSQDILAGGVDTQYF. As DNA, the CDR3 is TGCGCCAGCAGCCAAGACATATTAGCGGGGGGGGTAGATACGCAGTATTTT.

This clonotype was detected a few times. The junction differs from germline at one of its ends, possibly a read error. The chain employs TRBV4-2 and TRBJ1-2; D unclear. Looked up from germline, CDR1 is LGHNA and CDR2 is YNFKEQ. The CDR3 covers 13 residues. In DNA, the CDR3 is TGTGCCAGCAGCCAAGACAAGGGTAATGGCAACACCTTC. Its protein product is CASSQDKGNGNTF.

This clonotype was seen many times. V is TRBV30 and J is TRBJ2-1, with TRBD2 matching over 10 bases. Trimming at V came to 3 bases and at J to 7 bases, leaving 12 bases not matched to a gene. The CDR3 is 16 residues long. Per the germline V gene, CDR1 is GTSNPN and CDR2 is SVGIG (reference sequence). The CDR3 loop is CAWREGLAVKGNEQFF. The CDR3 nucleotides read TGTGCCTGGAGGGAAGGACTAGCGGTAAAGGGGAATGAGCAGTTCTTC. The variable domain in full, with the rest retrieved from reference TRBV30 and TRBJ2-1, is SQTIHQWPATLVQPVGSPLSLECTVEGTSNPNLYWYRQAAGRGLQLLFYSVGIGQISSEVPQNLSASRPQDRQFILSSKKLLLSDSGFYLCAWREGLAVKGNEQFFGPGTRLTVL.

This clonotype was observed at least ten times. The chain couples TRBV6-2 or TRBV6-3 to TRBJ2-5, with 9 positions matching TRBD2. Germline V CDR1 and CDR2: MNHEY, SVGEGT. CDR3 length: 16 residues. V was clipped by 2 bases and J by 4 bases; unmatched bases: 8. CDR3 sequence reads: CASSYGASGTPETQYF. Here the CDR3 DNA reads TGTGCCAGCAGTTACGGGGCTAGCGGGACCCCAGAGACCCAGTACTTC.

This clonotype was seen only a few times. The genes are TRBV14 and TRBJ2-1; D remains unclear. Between the trimmed V and J ends, which lost 2 bases and 0 bases, there was a span of 8 bases. The CDR3 spans 15 residues. Germline assignment: CDR1 SGHDN and CDR2 FVKESK. The CDR3 here is CASSQSTYSYNEQFF. CDR3 in DNA: TGTGCCAGCAGCCAAAGCACATACTCCTACAATGAGCAGTTCTTC.

This clonotype was counted at least ten times. The chain uses TRBV20-1 and TRBJ1-1; a weak D match, TRBD1 (6 bases). In germline, CDR1 is DFQATT, CDR2 SNEGSKA (reference sequence). Trimming took off 4 bases at V and 5 bases at J, with 14 bases between the two ends. The CDR3 contains 13 residues. The CDR3 is CSAIQTGRTEAFF. The CDR3 bases are TGCAGTGCTATCCAGACAGGAAGGACTGAAGCTTTCTTT.

This chain connects TRBV4-3 to TRBJ2-2, with D possibly being TRBD1 (5 bases). The CDR3 is 15 residues long. CDR1 and CDR2 (germline): LGHNA, YSLEER. The V end lost 0 bases, the J end lost 4 bases, and 9 bases lay between the germline ends. This CDR3 reads CASSQEDSPTGELFF. The CDR3, as DNA: TGCGCCAGCAGCCAAGAAGACAGCCCCACCGGGGAGCTGTTTTTT.

The chain employs TRBV19 and TRBJ1-1, with D perhaps matching TRBD1 (6 bases). The CDR3 length is 12 residues. Trimming shortened V by 4 bases and J by 7 bases, and 10 bases separated the two germline ends. From germline, CDR1 is LNHDA and CDR2 SQIVND (reference sequence). The CDR3 region is CASSTRTDEAFF. The CDR3 DNA reads TGTGCCAGTAGTACCCGGACAGATGAAGCTTTCTTT.

This clonotype has only a few counts. The rearrangement links TRBV11-3 to TRBJ2-5; D is unresolved. The CDR3 covers 14 residues. Germline V lookup: CDR1 SGHNT, CDR2 YENEEA. Trimming pared 5 bases from V and 3 bases from J, leaving 13 bases between. CDR3: CASSLSWGEETQYF. DNA of the CDR3: TGTGCCAGCAGCCTCTCCTGGGGTGAAGAGACCCAGTACTTC.

This clonotype was seen a few times. The chain carries TRBV28 and TRBJ2-1; 7 bases fit TRBD2. The CDR3 runs 16 residues. Germline V lookup: CDR1 MDHEN, CDR2 SYDVKM. J gave up 0 bases and V 10 bases, and 12 bases lay outside the gene matches. CDR3 bases: TGTGCCACGATCTATAGCGGGCTGAGCTCCTACAATGAGCAGTTCTTC. Its translation is CATIYSGLSSYNEQFF.